A selection of T cell receptor beta chains follows, all from one sample in a study of CD8 T cells in Susac syndrome. TCRdb analysed the immunoSEQ multiplex PCR reads with MiXCR anew, one entry per CDR3 protein. Among 150,000 or so distinct CDR3 sequences listed, around 90% were seen once. The specimen was CD4+ T cells from PBMCs. The receptors were sampled from a human donor in good health. CDR3s include the opening cysteine and the closing phenylalanine or tryptophan. A D gene is named only where the DNA matches it firmly. Some rows have no size entry. The others give once, few or many, or a class for an expanded clone.

CDR3 length: 13
D gene: TRBD1
J gene: TRBJ1-1
clone size: once
V gene: TRBV19
CDR3 DNA: TGTGCCAGCCTCGTGGAAGGGGGCACCGAAGCTTTCTTT
CDR3 protein: CASLVEGGTEAFF

CDR3 length: 15
D gene: .
J gene: TRBJ1-1
clone size: .
V gene: TRBV6-5
CDR3 DNA: TGTGCCAGCAGTTACTCGGGACGGCAGAACACTGAAGCTTTCTTT
CDR3 protein: CASSYSGRQNTEAFF

CDR3 length: 14
D gene: .
J gene: TRBJ1-5
clone size: few
V gene: TRBV7-2
CDR3 DNA: TGTGCCAGCAGCTTAGACAGGGGCAATCAGCCCCAGCATTTT
CDR3 protein: CASSLDRGNQPQHF

CDR3 length: 13
D gene: .
J gene: TRBJ2-3
clone size: .
V gene: TRBV3-1
CDR3 DNA: TGTGCCAGCAGCCCGGAGAGGACAGATACGCAGTATTTT
CDR3 protein: CASSPERTDTQYF

CDR3 length: 15
D gene: .
J gene: TRBJ2-1
clone size: .
V gene: TRBV5-8
CDR3 DNA: TGTGCCAGCAGCCCCCTTCGGGCCCTATACAATGAGCAGTTCTTC
CDR3 protein: CASSPLRALYNEQFF

CDR3 length: 15
D gene: TRBD1
J gene: TRBJ2-1
clone size: .
V gene: TRBV5-1
CDR3 DNA: TGCGCCAGCAGCTTGGAGTCGGACAGGGGTTACGAGCAGTTCTTC
CDR3 protein: CASSLESDRGYEQFF

CDR3 length: 13
D gene: .
J gene: TRBJ2-7
clone size: once
V gene: TRBV19
CDR3 DNA: TGTGCCAGTAGTATGCCTAGTCGCAACGAGCAGTACTTC
CDR3 protein: CASSMPSRNEQYF

CDR3 length: 13
D gene: .
J gene: TRBJ2-5
clone size: few
V gene: TRBV5-1
CDR3 DNA: TGCGCCAGCAGCGCCGGGATCGGAGAGACCCAGTACTTC
CDR3 protein: CASSAGIGETQYF

CDR3 length: 14
D gene: .
J gene: TRBJ2-5
clone size: .
V gene: TRBV3-1
CDR3 DNA: TGTGCCAGCAGCCCCACAGCGACCCAAGAGACCCAGTACTTC
CDR3 protein: CASSPTATQETQYF

CDR3 length: 17
D gene: TRBD1
J gene: TRBJ1-6
clone size: .
V gene: TRBV6-5
CDR3 DNA: TGTGCCAGCAGTTACCCCTTTCCGACAGGGCCGGCAGGGACCCTCCACTTT
CDR3 protein: CASSYPFPTGPAGTLHF

CDR3 length: 15
D gene: .
J gene: TRBJ1-3
clone size: .
V gene: TRBV7-9
CDR3 DNA: TGTGCCAGCAGCTTAAGGGGCCCCTCTGGAAACACCATATATTTT
CDR3 protein: CASSLRGPSGNTIYF

CDR3 length: 15
D gene: .
J gene: TRBJ1-5
clone size: .
V gene: TRBV28
CDR3 DNA: TGTGCCAGCAGTCTCTTAGGGCTCGACGGACAGCCCCAGCATTTT
CDR3 protein: CASSLLGLDGQPQHF

CDR3 length: 14
D gene: .
J gene: TRBJ2-2
clone size: .
V gene: TRBV20-1
CDR3 DNA: TGCAGTGCTAGAGAATTAGGGGCGACCGGGGAGCTGTTTTTT
CDR3 protein: CSARELGATGELFF

CDR3 length: 15
D gene: .
J gene: TRBJ2-1
clone size: .
V gene: TRBV7-7
CDR3 DNA: TGTGCCAGCAGCTTGATAGGGAGCTCCTACAATGAGCAGTTCTTC
CDR3 protein: CASSLIGSSYNEQFF

CDR3 length: 13
D gene: .
J gene: TRBJ1-4
clone size: few
V gene: TRBV3-1
CDR3 DNA: TGTGCCAGCAGCCGACAGAGTAATGAAAAACTGTTTTTT
CDR3 protein: CASSRQSNEKLFF

CDR3 length: 15
D gene: .
J gene: TRBJ2-5
clone size: .
V gene: TRBV6-2/TRBV6-3
CDR3 DNA: TGTGCCAGCAGTTCGGCGGGGGCTATCGAAGAGACCCAGTACTTC
CDR3 protein: CASSSAGAIEETQYF

CDR3 length: 16
D gene: .
J gene: TRBJ2-1
clone size: .
V gene: TRBV24-1
CDR3 DNA: TGTGCCACCAGTGATTTGCAAGGTAGGGGAGGAGGTGAGCAGTTCTTC
CDR3 protein: CATSDLQGRGGGEQFF

CDR3 length: 15
D gene: .
J gene: TRBJ1-2
clone size: .
V gene: TRBV5-6
CDR3 DNA: TGTGCCAGCAGCCCGAACATACAGGGCAGCTATGGCTACACCTTC
CDR3 protein: CASSPNIQGSYGYTF

CDR3 length: 15
D gene: TRBD2
J gene: TRBJ2-7
clone size: .
V gene: TRBV20-1
CDR3 DNA: TGCAGTGCTGACCCGACTAGCGGTCCTCCCTACGAGCAGTACTTC
CDR3 protein: CSADPTSGPPYEQYF

CDR3 length: 16
D gene: .
J gene: TRBJ1-2
clone size: .
V gene: TRBV28
CDR3 DNA: TGTGCCAGCAGTTTAAATACACGACAGGCGAGGGGGGGCTACACCTTC
CDR3 protein: CASSLNTRQARGGYTF

CDR3 length: 15
D gene: .
J gene: TRBJ2-2
clone size: .
V gene: TRBV6-1
CDR3 DNA: TGTGCCAGCAATACTGGCGGGTTCGTCATCGGGGAGCTGTTTTTT
CDR3 protein: CASNTGGFVIGELFF

CDR3 length: 14
D gene: TRBD1
J gene: TRBJ2-1
clone size: .
V gene: TRBV5-4
CDR3 DNA: TGTGCCAGCAGCTGGGACAGGGGGCAGGGTGAGCAGTTCTTC
CDR3 protein: CASSWDRGQGEQFF

CDR3 length: 15
D gene: .
J gene: TRBJ2-6
clone size: .
V gene: TRBV24-1
CDR3 DNA: TGTGCCACCAGTGATTCCCGCTCTGGGGCCAACGTCCTGACTTTC
CDR3 protein: CATSDSRSGANVLTF

CDR3 length: 14
D gene: TRBD1
J gene: TRBJ1-5
clone size: .
V gene: TRBV2
CDR3 DNA: TGTGCCAGCAGTGAAGGACAGGGGCCGCAGCCCCAGCATTTT
CDR3 protein: CASSEGQGPQPQHF

CDR3 length: 16
D gene: .
J gene: TRBJ2-7
clone size: .
V gene: TRBV7-2
CDR3 DNA: TGTGCCAGCAGCTTACTGGGGCAGGGGCTCGGCTACGAGCAGTACTTC
CDR3 protein: CASSLLGQGLGYEQYF

CDR3 length: 14
D gene: TRBD1
J gene: TRBJ2-7
clone size: .
V gene: TRBV27
CDR3 DNA: TGTGCCAGCAGGCCGGGACAGGGTGCCTACGAGCAGTACTTC
CDR3 protein: CASRPGQGAYEQYF

CDR3 length: 16
D gene: .
J gene: TRBJ2-3
clone size: .
V gene: TRBV28
CDR3 DNA: TGTGCCAGCAGTTTAACCCCCTTATCGGTGCCAGATACGCAGTATTTT
CDR3 protein: CASSLTPLSVPDTQYF

CDR3 length: 14
D gene: .
J gene: TRBJ2-5
clone size: .
V gene: TRBV6-1
CDR3 DNA: TGTGCCAGCAGTACCTTGGGGGGCCAAGAGACCCAGTACTTC
CDR3 protein: CASSTLGGQETQYF

CDR3 length: 13
D gene: .
J gene: TRBJ2-1
clone size: .
V gene: TRBV6-1
CDR3 DNA: TGTGCCAGCACCCTAGTCTCCTACAATGAGCAGTTCTTC
CDR3 protein: CASTLVSYNEQFF

CDR3 length: 13
D gene: .
J gene: TRBJ1-5
clone size: .
V gene: TRBV28
CDR3 DNA: TGTGCCTCCAGGGCAGGGGGCAATCAGCCCCAGCATTTT
CDR3 protein: CASRAGGNQPQHF

CDR3 length: 14
D gene: .
J gene: TRBJ2-4
clone size: .
V gene: TRBV20-1
CDR3 DNA: TGCAGTGGGTCCGACAGGGAGGAAACAAACATTCAGTACTTC
CDR3 protein: CSGSDREETNIQYF

CDR3 length: 14
D gene: .
J gene: TRBJ1-1
clone size: .
V gene: TRBV2
CDR3 DNA: TGTGCCAGCACAATCGTCGAGGGGGGCACTGAAGCTTTCTTT
CDR3 protein: CASTIVEGGTEAFF

CDR3 length: 14
D gene: .
J gene: TRBJ1-5
clone size: .
V gene: TRBV4-1
CDR3 DNA: TGCGCCAGCAACCCAGGGATCGGGAATCAGCCCCAGCATTTT
CDR3 protein: CASNPGIGNQPQHF

CDR3 length: 16
D gene: .
J gene: TRBJ2-7
clone size: once
V gene: TRBV20-1
CDR3 DNA: TGCAGTGCTAGTTCCTCCCAGACTAGTAGTATTCACGAGCAGTACTTC
CDR3 protein: CSASSSQTSSIHEQYF

CDR3 length: 15
D gene: TRBD1
J gene: TRBJ2-1
clone size: .
V gene: TRBV5-1
CDR3 DNA: TGCGCCAGCAGCCCCGGACAGGACTCCTCAATGCAGCAGTTCTTC
CDR3 protein: CASSPGQDSSMQQFF

CDR3 length: 13
D gene: .
J gene: TRBJ2-5
clone size: .
V gene: TRBV6-1
CDR3 DNA: TGTGCCAGCAGGGACAGTTCTGAAGAGACCCAGTACTTC
CDR3 protein: CASRDSSEETQYF

CDR3 length: 16
D gene: .
J gene: TRBJ2-1
clone size: .
V gene: TRBV24-1
CDR3 DNA: TGTGCCACCAGTGTTCTAGGGGGTGGCTCCTACAATGAGCAGTTCTTC
CDR3 protein: CATSVLGGGSYNEQFF